This T cell receptor (beta chain) is from a study of blood T cell repertoires in COVID-19. The CDR3 runs to 14 residues. The V and J ends lost 6 bases and 2 bases respectively, with 12 bases between them. The germline V gene has CDR1 MDHEN and CDR2 SYDVKM. Some clones are missing from TCRdb's copy, which holds only in-frame ones; the method was immunoSEQ multiplex PCR. The table shows 120,000 or so clones, with around nine tenths occurring only once. The material sequenced was peripheral blood. V and J are TRBV28 and TRBJ2-3; TRBD1 is a possible D gene (6 bases). The receptor was isolated from a human donor in a cohort sampled during active COVID-19. The CDR3: CASRSGDFTDTQYF. CDR3 DNA: TGTGCCAGCAGGTCAGGGGATTTCACAGATACGCAGTATTTT.